This TCR beta chain was found in a study of lung T cells in sarcoidosis with Löfgren's syndrome. Study-wide points: TRAV12-1 and TRBV2 were reportedly most expanded in Löfgren's patients.

In TCRdb, the reads were re-called with MiXCR into one record per CDR3 protein. The repertoire includes about 3,700 distinct CDR3 sequences, 20% to 25% of them detected once, and 8.6% sits in the top ten. There are 19 residues in the CDR3. Germline-derived CDR1 and CDR2 are LGHNA and YNFKEQ. The V gene end was trimmed by 0 bases and the J gene end by 2 bases; junction bases not matched to a gene: 7. At least ten counts were recorded for this clonotype. Its specificity is unknown. The specimen sequenced was CD4+ T cells from bronchoalveolar lavage. This chain links TRBV4-2 with TRBJ2-1; 13 bases line up with TRBD2. The TCR sequence derives from a human donor with sarcoidosis (Löfgren's syndrome or another form), or a control subject (not recorded which). The CDR3 loop reads CASSQDEGLAGWAYNEQFF. For the CDR3, the DNA is TGTGCCAGCAGCCAAGATGAGGGACTAGCGGGGTGGGCCTACAATGAGCAGTTCTTC.